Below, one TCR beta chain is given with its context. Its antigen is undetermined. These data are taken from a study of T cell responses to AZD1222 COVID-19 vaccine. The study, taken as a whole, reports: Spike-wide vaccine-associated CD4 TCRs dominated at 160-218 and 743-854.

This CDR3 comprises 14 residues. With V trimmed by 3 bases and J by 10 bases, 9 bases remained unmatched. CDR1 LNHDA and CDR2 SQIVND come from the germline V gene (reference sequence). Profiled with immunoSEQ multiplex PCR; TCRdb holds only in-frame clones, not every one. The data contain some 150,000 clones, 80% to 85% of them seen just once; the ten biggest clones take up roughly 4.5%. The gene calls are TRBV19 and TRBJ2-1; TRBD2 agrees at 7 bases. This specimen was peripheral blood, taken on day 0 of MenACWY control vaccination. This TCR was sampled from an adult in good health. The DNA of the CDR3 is TGTGCCAGTAGTATCACCTCCGCTAGCGGAGAGCAGTTCTTC. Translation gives CASSITSASGEQFF.